The clone carrying this T cell receptor (beta chain) was seen once. Its antigen is unknown. Random-hexamer reverse transcription was applied to about 0.45 to 1 ug RNA. Across 54 Vbeta and 13 Jbeta, TCR beta CDR3 was amplified with immunoSEQ multiplex PCR. TCRdb redid the calling of the immunoSEQ multiplex PCR reads with MiXCR, one entry per CDR3 protein. The data show around 170,000 distinct CDR3 sequences, 90% to 96% seen once. These data belong to a study of CD8 T cells in Susac syndrome. Notes on the study in general: In Susac syndrome, the CD4+ T cell repertoires did not show clonal expansion.

The ends were cut back, 4 bases at V and 1 base at J, with 17 bases in the middle. Germline V gives CDR1 SQVTM, CDR2 ANQGSEA. CDR3 length equals 16 residues. J is TRBJ1-3 and V is TRBV29-1; possibly TRBD1 for D (5 bases). The sample comprised CD4+ T cells from PBMCs. The clonotype was recovered from a human donor with Susac syndrome. The CDR3 here is CSVGWGPASSGNTIYF. CDR3 in DNA: TGCAGCGTTGGATGGGGACCGGCGAGTTCTGGAAACACCATATATTTT.